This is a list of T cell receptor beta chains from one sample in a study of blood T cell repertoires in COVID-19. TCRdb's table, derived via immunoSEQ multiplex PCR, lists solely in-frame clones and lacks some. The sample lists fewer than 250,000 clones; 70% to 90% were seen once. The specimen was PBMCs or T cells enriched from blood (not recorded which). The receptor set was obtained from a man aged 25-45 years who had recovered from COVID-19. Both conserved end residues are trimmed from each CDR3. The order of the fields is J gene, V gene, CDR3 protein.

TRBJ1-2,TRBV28,ASSLLDGYGYT
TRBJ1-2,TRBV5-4,ASSLGAGADYGYT
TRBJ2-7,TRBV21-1,ASGAVTSSYEQY
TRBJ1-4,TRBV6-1,ASSEAPTARNEKLF
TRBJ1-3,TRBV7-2,ASSPFEGARGNTIY
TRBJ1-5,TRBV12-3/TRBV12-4,ASGHRQPQH
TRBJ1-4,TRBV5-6,ASRRRTGFSLHEKLF
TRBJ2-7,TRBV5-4,ASSLEFSSYEQY
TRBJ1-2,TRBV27,ASRGGGPNNGYT
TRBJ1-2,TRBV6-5,ASRDSGILSYGYT
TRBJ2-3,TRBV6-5,ASSRTGITDTQY
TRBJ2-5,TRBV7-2,ASSPGGGLRETQY
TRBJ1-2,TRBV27,ASSPQNNYGYT
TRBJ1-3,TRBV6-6,ASSPIGNTIY
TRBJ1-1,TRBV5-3,ARSLGSTEAF
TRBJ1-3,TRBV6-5,ASRQADNSGNTIY
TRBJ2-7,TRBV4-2,ASSQASGGIPYEQY
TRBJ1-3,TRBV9,ASSVEQGTNTIY